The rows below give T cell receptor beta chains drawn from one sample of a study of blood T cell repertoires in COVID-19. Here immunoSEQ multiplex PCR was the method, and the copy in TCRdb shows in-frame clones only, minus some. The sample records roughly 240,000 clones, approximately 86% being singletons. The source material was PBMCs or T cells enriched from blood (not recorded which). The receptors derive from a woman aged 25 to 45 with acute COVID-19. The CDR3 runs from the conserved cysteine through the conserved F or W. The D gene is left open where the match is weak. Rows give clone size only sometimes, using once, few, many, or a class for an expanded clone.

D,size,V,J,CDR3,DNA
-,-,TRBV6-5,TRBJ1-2,CASRRLDRNYGYTF,TGTGCCAGCAGAAGACTGGACAGAAACTATGGCTACACCTTC
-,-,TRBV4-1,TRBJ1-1,CASSPVLSDTEAFF,TGCGCCAGCAGCCCGGTCCTTTCGGACACTGAAGCTTTCTTT
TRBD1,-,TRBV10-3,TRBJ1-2,CAIKQGTGGYTF,TGTGCCATCAAACAGGGGACGGGTGGCTACACCTTC
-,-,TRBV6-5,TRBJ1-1,CASRQGAVNTEAFF,TGTGCCAGCAGACAGGGAGCGGTGAACACTGAAGCTTTCTTT
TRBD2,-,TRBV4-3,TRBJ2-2,CASSQEPGLAGRSTGELFF,TGCGCCAGCAGCCAAGAACCGGGACTAGCGGGGAGAAGCACCGGGGAGCTGTTTTTT
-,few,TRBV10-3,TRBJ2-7,CAIRPGGSYEQYF,TGTGCCATCAGACCCGGGGGCTCCTACGAGCAGTACTTC
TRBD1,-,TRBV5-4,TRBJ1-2,CASSSPGQAFYGYTF,TGTGCCAGCAGCTCGCCGGGACAGGCCTTTTATGGCTACACCTTC
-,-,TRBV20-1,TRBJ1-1,CSASQYLGSSSEAFF,TGCAGTGCTAGTCAATATTTGGGCTCCAGCTCTGAAGCTTTCTTT
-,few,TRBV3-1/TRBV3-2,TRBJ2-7,CASSQDISAYEQYF,TGTGCCAGCAGCCAAGATATCAGTGCCTACGAGCAGTACTTC
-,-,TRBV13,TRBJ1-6,CASSLEGLVSPLHF,TGTGCCAGCAGCCTCGAGGGCTTGGTGTCACCCCTCCACTTT
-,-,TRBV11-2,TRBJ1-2,CAAGGPGRRYGYTF,TGTGCCGCTGGGGGCCCCGGAAGGAGGTATGGCTACACCTTC
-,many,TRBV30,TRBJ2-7,CAWRSWRGRNEQYF,TGTGCCTGGAGATCGTGGAGGGGTAGAAACGAGCAGTACTTC
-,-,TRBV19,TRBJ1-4,CASSRGRRDEKLFF,TGTGCCAGTAGTAGGGGGCGCCGGGATGAAAAACTGTTTTTT
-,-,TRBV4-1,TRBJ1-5,CASSQDGSREPQHF,TGCGCCAGCAGCCAAGATGGGAGCCGGGAGCCCCAGCATTTT
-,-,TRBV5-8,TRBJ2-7,CASSLGSVYEQYF,TGTGCCAGCAGCTTGGGGTCAGTCTACGAGCAGTACTTC
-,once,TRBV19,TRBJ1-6,CASSIGRTGGSPLHF,TGTGCCAGTAGTATTGGTCGAACCGGGGGTTCACCCCTCCACTTT
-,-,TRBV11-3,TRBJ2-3,CASTNTGRDTDTQYF,TGTGCCAGCACCAACACAGGGAGGGACACAGATACGCAGTATTTT
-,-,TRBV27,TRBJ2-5,CASRKRDIQETQYF,TGTGCCAGCAGAAAACGGGACATCCAAGAGACCCAGTACTTC